One and the same sample provided the 32 T cell receptor beta chains below, sequenced in a study of T cell repertoires in cytomegalovirus infection. Each CDR3 protein gets one entry after TCRdb re-called the reads with MiXCR. The data hold about 68,000 distinct CDR3 sequences, with 20% to 25% observed a single time. The antigens of these receptors remain unknown. The sample comprised PBMCs, sequenced either directly or after in vitro stimulation (not recorded which). The receptors derive from a human donor in good health (CMV status not recorded). Some clones in this sample may be carry-over from other donors' samples.

This clonotype turned up a few times. The chain joins TRBV7-2 to TRBJ1-1; D is possibly TRBD1 (6 bases). Germline-derived CDR1 and CDR2 are SGHTA and FQGNSA. The CDR3 consists of 15 residues. The V and J ends lost 5 bases and 2 bases respectively, with 15 bases between them. CDR3 in amino acids: CASSTLVGGNTEAFF. Written as DNA, the CDR3 is TGTGCCAGCAGCACCCTAGTGGGGGGCAACACTGAAGCTTTCTTT.

The chain joins TRBV20-1 to TRBJ2-7; D might be TRBD1 (5 bases). The CDR3 loop spans 13 amino acids. V was trimmed by 0 bases and J by 3 bases, leaving 9 bases between them. The germline CDR1 and CDR2 sequences are DFQATT and SNEGSKA (reference sequence). Here the CDR3 DNA reads TGCAGTGCTAGAGATGGGCAGGGCTACGAGCAGTACTTC. Translation: CSARDGQGYEQYF.

This sequence joins TRBV20-1 and TRBJ1-6; 9 bases are a match to TRBD1. Germline V lookup: CDR1 DFQATT, CDR2 SNEGSKA (reference sequence). The CDR3 contains 14 residues. V was pared by 4 bases and J by 9 bases, with 7 bases of the junction left unmatched. The CDR3 protein is CSATATGGGSPLHF. The CDR3 bases are TGCAGTGCTACTGCGACAGGGGGAGGTTCACCCCTCCACTTT.

This clonotype was counted ten times or more. J is TRBJ2-7 and V is TRBV7-2; the D gene is possibly TRBD1 (5 bases). CDR3 length equals 14 residues. The germline V gene encodes CDR1 SGHTA and CDR2 FQGNSA. V lost 1 base and J lost 2, with 9 bases in between. The CDR3 coding sequence is TGTGCCAGCAGCTTAGGGGGCGGAACCTACGAGCAGTACGTC. Protein sequence: CASSLGGGTYEQYV.

This clonotype was detected ten times or more. The chain recombines TRBV6-1 with TRBJ2-7; D unclear. The CDR3 is made up of 14 amino acids. V was cut by 1 base and J by 4 bases, with 11 bases left in between. CDR1 is MNHNS, CDR2 SASEGT, per germline. CDR3 bases: TGTGCCAGCAGTGAAGGCGGACGCCGATACGAGCAGTACGTC. It specifies CASSEGGRRYEQYV.

In this sample, this clonotype turned up many times. The J gene is TRBJ2-7, the V gene TRBV7-2, with 11 bases fitting TRBD2. Per germline, CDR1 SGHTA and CDR2 FQGNSA. V dropped 6 bases and J dropped 3; count of bases not matched to a gene: 4. The CDR3 has 14 residues. As DNA, the CDR3 is TGTGCCAGCAGTCAGGGACTAGCGGACTACGAGCAGTACTTC. It is translated as CASSQGLADYEQYF.

The chain couples TRBV6-6 to TRBJ1-6; tentatively, D is TRBD1 (5 bases). Deletions cut 2 bases from V and 14 bases from J, with 22 bases between. CDR3 size: 16 residues. CDR1 is MNHNY and CDR2 is SVGAGI in the germline V gene (reference sequence). For the CDR3, the DNA is TGTGCCAGCAGTTACCTATCGACAGCATATAATTCTTCCCTCCACTTT. Translating it yields CASSYLSTAYNSSLHF.

This clonotype has just a few counts. J is TRBJ1-5 and V is TRBV5-4; 7 bases map to TRBD1. Germline V gives CDR1 SGHNT, CDR2 YYREEE (reference sequence). The CDR3 sequence is 15 residues long. The CDR3 region is CSFQGGPGGNQPQHF. As DNA, the CDR3 is TGTTCTTTCCAAGGGGGCCCTGGGGGCAATCAGCCCCAGCATTTT. The full variable domain, completed using reference TRBV5-4 and TRBJ1-5, is ETGVTQSPTHLIKTRGQQVTLRCSSQSGHNTVSWYQQALGQGPQFIFQYYREEENGRGNFPPRFSGLQFPNYSSELNVNALELDDSALYLCSFQGGPGGNQPQHFGDGTRLSIL.

This clonotype was detected only a few times. The chain links TRBV6-2 or TRBV6-3 to TRBJ1-1; 8 bases are a match to TRBD1. The CDR3 is 14 amino acids. The germline CDR1 and CDR2 sequences are MNHEY and SVGEGT. Losses at the gene ends were 4 bases for V and 7 bases for J; bases not matched to a gene: 8. The CDR3 is CASSSGQGDGEAFF. Here the CDR3 DNA reads TGTGCCAGCAGTTCAGGACAGGGAGATGGTGAAGCTTTCTTT.

The chain is built from TRBV7-3 and TRBJ2-3, with D unclear. CDR1 and CDR2 from the germline V gene are SGHTA and FQGTGA. Trimming removed 5 bases from V and 4 bases from J, with 10 bases in between. The CDR3 loop spans 13 amino acids. The CDR3 region has the DNA TGTGCCAGCAGCCGCTCGACGTCAGATACGCAGTATTTT. Residues: CASSRSTSDTQYF.

This clonotype has more than one count but fewer than ten. V usage is TRBV6-2 or TRBV6-3 and J usage is TRBJ2-1; TRBD2 matches at 14 bases. The length of the CDR3 is 16 residues. From germline, CDR1 is MNHEY and CDR2 SVGEGT. Trimming cost V 4 bases and J 8 bases; bases outside gene matches: 7. The CDR3 bases are TGTGCCAGCAGTTCGGGGACTAGCGGGAGAATGTATGAGCAGTTCTTC. This sequence encodes CASSSGTSGRMYEQFF.

The chain uses TRBV10-3 and TRBJ2-2; perhaps TRBD1 as D (6 bases). Germline values: CDR1 ENHRY, CDR2 SYGVKD. The CDR3 totals 14 residues. Trimming left V 11 bases short and J 0 bases short, with 13 bases between. CDR3 sequence reads: CAAKGTSNTGELFF. The CDR3 DNA follows: TGTGCCGCGAAGGGGACATCGAACACCGGGGAGCTGTTTTTT.

The V call is TRBV4-2, the J call TRBJ2-6; the match to TRBD2 covers 11 bases. Unmatched junction bases numbered 4, after V lost 1 base and J lost 2 bases. Germline CDR1 LGHNA, CDR2 YNFKEQ. The CDR3 consists of 18 residues. CDR3 DNA: TGTGCCAGCAGCCAAGGGGTAGCGGGAGGGGCTGGGGCCAACGTCCTGACTTTC. Translating gives CASSQGVAGGAGANVLTF.

The chain links TRBV12-3 or TRBV12-4 to TRBJ2-1, with 14 bases lining up with TRBD2. J gave up 9 bases and V 6 bases, and 4 bases lay outside the gene matches. This CDR3 spans 14 amino acids. CDR3: CASSGLAGGGEQFF. The CDR3 nucleotides are TGTGCCAGCAGCGGACTAGCGGGAGGCGGTGAGCAGTTCTTC.

The gene calls are TRBV19 and TRBJ1-1; D not resolved. This CDR3 has 12 residues. Germline V gives CDR1 LNHDA, CDR2 SQIVND (reference sequence). V lost 5 bases and J 6 bases, leaving 10 bases between the germline ends. CDR3 coding DNA: TGTGCCAGTAGTCCCCGAAGACCTGAAGCTTTCTTT. Protein: CASSPRRPEAFF.

This clonotype was seen a few times. The chain joins TRBV24-1 to TRBJ2-1, with a weak D call TRBD1 (5 bases). The CDR3 covers 15 residues. Germline values: CDR1 KGHDR, CDR2 SFDVKD. V was clipped by 0 bases and J by 5 bases, with 10 bases between them. The CDR3 region is CATSDLRRADNEQFF. The CDR3 DNA is TGTGCCACCAGTGATTTGCGCAGGGCAGACAATGAGCAGTTCTTC.

In this sample, this clonotype turned up many times. The rearrangement uses TRBV6-5 and TRBJ1-4; D is unresolved. V was cut by 2 bases and J by 0 bases, with 7 bases left in between. The CDR3 contains 15 residues. Germline V lookup: CDR1 MNHEY, CDR2 SVGAGI. In nucleotides, the CDR3 is TGTGCCAGCAGTTACCAACAGCCAACTAATGAAAAACTGTTTTTT. It specifies CASSYQQPTNEKLFF.

This clonotype came up a few times. The rearrangement uses TRBV10-3 and TRBJ2-1; unclear D gene. The germline gives CDR1 ENHRY, CDR2 SYGVKD. CDR3 length: 14 amino acids. V was trimmed by 6 bases and J by 0 bases, leaving 9 bases between them. CDR3 sequence (DNA): TGTGCCATCAGCCTACTCAACTCCTACAATGAGCAGTTCTTC. Its protein product is CAISLLNSYNEQFF.

This clonotype was observed a few times. This chain links TRBV7-6 with TRBJ2-2; 13 positions match TRBD2. In germline, CDR1 is SGHVS, CDR2 FNYEAQ. Trimming at V came to 1 base and at J to 0 bases, leaving 5 bases not matched to a gene. The length of the CDR3 is 19 residues. In DNA, the CDR3 is TGTGCCAGCAGCTTAGGAGGGACTAGCGGGATAGCGAACACCGGGGAGCTGTTTTTT. Translated, it gives CASSLGGTSGIANTGELFF. Supplemented by reference TRBV7-6 and TRBJ2-2, the full variable domain reads GAGVSQSPRYKVTKRGQDVALRCDPISGHVSLYWYRQALGQGPEFLTYFNYEAQQDKSGLPNDRFSAERPEGSISTLTIQRTEQRDSAMYRCASSLGGTSGIANTGELFFGEGSRLTVL.

J is TRBJ2-7 and V is TRBV9, with a weak D call TRBD2 (5 bases). The V end lost 0 bases, the J end lost 3 bases, and 7 bases lay between the germline ends. This CDR3 contains 13 residues. Germline CDR1 SGDLS, CDR2 YYNGEE. The CDR3 region is CASSVGGDYEQYF. The CDR3 DNA reads TGTGCCAGCAGCGTAGGGGGAGACTACGAGCAGTACTTC. The whole variable domain, filled in from reference TRBV9 and TRBJ2-7, reads DSGVTQTPKHLITATGQRVTLRCSPRSGDLSVYWYQQSLDQGLQFLIQYYNGEERAKGNILERFSAQQFPDLHSELNLSSLELGDSALYFCASSVGGDYEQYFGPGTRLTVT.

The V gene is TRBV28, the J gene TRBJ2-7; D is uncertain. CDR1 and CDR2 (germline): MDHEN, SYDVKM. This CDR3 contains 12 residues. Trimming cost V 2 bases and J 3 bases, with 5 bases left between them. The CDR3 region has the DNA TGTGCCAGCAGTTTAGGGCACTACGAGCAGTACTTC. Translation: CASSLGHYEQYF.

The genes are TRBV5-5 and TRBJ1-5, with D unresolved. Germline V gives CDR1 SGHKS, CDR2 YYEKEE (reference sequence). The CDR3 contains 13 residues. Trimming removed 5 bases from V and 1 base from J, with 7 bases in between. The CDR3 spells CASSLTSNQPQHF. DNA for the CDR3: TGTGCCAGCAGTCTTACCAGCAATCAGCCCCAGCATTTT.

The genes are TRBV7-9 and TRBJ2-7, with a tentative D call TRBD1 (5 bases). This CDR3 contains 12 residues. Germline values: CDR1 SEHNR, CDR2 FQNEAQ (reference sequence). V shed 8 bases and J shed 0 bases, with 8 bases lying between them. Here the CDR3 reads CASGATSYEQYF. The CDR3, as DNA: TGTGCCAGCGGGGCAACCTCCTACGAGCAGTACTTC.

In its sample, this clonotype was seen a few times. This sequence joins TRBV6-1 and TRBJ2-3, with TRBD2 matching over 9 bases. The V gene's germline CDR1 is MNHNS and CDR2 SASEGT. V gave up 10 bases and J gave up 1 base; unmatched junction bases: 12. The CDR3 contains 16 residues. CDR3 sequence reads: CATHTSRLAGTDTQYF. CDR3 in DNA: TGTGCCACCCATACCTCACGACTAGCGGGCACAGATACGCAGTATTTT.

In this sample, this clonotype turned up many times. The J gene is TRBJ2-5, the V gene TRBV7-2; D remains unclear. CDR1 and CDR2 from the germline V gene are SGHTA and FQGNSA. This CDR3 contains 13 residues. V lost 2 bases, J lost 4 bases, and 8 bases lay in between. In DNA, the CDR3 is TGTGCCAGCAGCTTATCCTCGGGAGAGACCCAGTACTTC. Its translation is CASSLSSGETQYF.

In this sample, this clonotype turned up a few times. This chain connects TRBV10-3 to TRBJ2-4; TRBD2 aligns across 9 bases. CDR1 ENHRY and CDR2 SYGVKD come from the germline V gene. This CDR3 is built from 17 residues. Trimming at V came to 3 bases and at J to 2 bases, leaving 8 bases not matched to a gene. CDR3 coding DNA: TGTGCCATCAGTGACATAGCGGGAGTAGGACCCAAAAACATTCAGTACTTC. Its protein product is CAISDIAGVGPKNIQYF.

The J gene is TRBJ2-2, the V gene TRBV9, with TRBD2 identical over 9 bases. The CDR3 runs to 16 residues. V gave up 7 bases and J gave up 7 bases; unmatched junction bases: 14. Germline V gene sequence: CDR1 SGDLS, CDR2 YYNGEE. This CDR3 reads CASALEAGGVVGELFF. The CDR3 bases are TGTGCCAGCGCCCTCGAGGCGGGAGGGGTTGTCGGGGAGCTGTTTTTT.

This clonotype was seen more than once but under ten times. The chain combines TRBV27 with TRBJ1-6; no firm D call. CDR3 length: 14 amino acids. Germline CDR1 MNHEY, CDR2 SMNVEV (reference sequence). Trimming pared 6 bases from V and 2 bases from J, leaving 8 bases between. The CDR3 coding sequence is TGTGCCAGCAGACGGGAGGCCTATAATTCACCCCTCCACTTT. Encoded protein: CASRREAYNSPLHF.

As concerns this clonotype: A single base separates this from a much larger clone, so it may be a read error. This chain joins TRBV6-8 and TRBJ2-6; TRBD2 might be the D (5 bases). CDR1 MNHGY and CDR2 SAAAGT come from the germline V gene. The CDR3 loop spans 17 amino acids. CDR3 DNA sequence: TGTGACAGCAGTTACGGACGGGGAAGCTCTGGGGCCAACGTCCTGACTTTC. It specifies CDSSYGRGSSGANVLTF.

This clonotype was detected a few times. The chain carries TRBV18 and TRBJ2-5; no clear D. V lost 0 bases and J 4 bases, leaving 12 bases between the germline ends. The germline gives CDR1 KGHSH, CDR2 LQKENI. CDR3 length equals 15 residues. The CDR3 spells CASSPPTALGETQYF. DNA of the CDR3: TGTGCCAGCTCACCACCTACAGCGTTGGGAGAGACCCAGTACTTC.

This clonotype was observed a handful of times. This chain uses TRBV7-2 with TRBJ1-6; possibly TRBD1 for D (5 bases). Germline loops: CDR1 SGHTA, CDR2 FQGNSA. This CDR3 is built from 14 residues. Trimming removed 3 bases from V and 6 bases from J, with 9 bases in between. This CDR3 reads CASSFAGPNSPLHF. The DNA for the CDR3 is TGTGCCAGCAGCTTTGCAGGGCCTAATTCACCCCTCCACTTT.

This clonotype occurred many times. The V and J genes are TRBV6-2 or TRBV6-3 and TRBJ2-3; 7 nucleotides agree with TRBD2. Germline CDR1 MNHEY, CDR2 SVGEGT. The CDR3 runs to 14 residues. The V and J ends lost 5 bases and 9 bases, in that order; junction bases with no gene match: 11. This CDR3 reads CASSPGLTGVTQYF. The CDR3 coding sequence is TGTGCCAGCAGTCCGGGACTAACGGGAGTGACGCAGTATTTT.